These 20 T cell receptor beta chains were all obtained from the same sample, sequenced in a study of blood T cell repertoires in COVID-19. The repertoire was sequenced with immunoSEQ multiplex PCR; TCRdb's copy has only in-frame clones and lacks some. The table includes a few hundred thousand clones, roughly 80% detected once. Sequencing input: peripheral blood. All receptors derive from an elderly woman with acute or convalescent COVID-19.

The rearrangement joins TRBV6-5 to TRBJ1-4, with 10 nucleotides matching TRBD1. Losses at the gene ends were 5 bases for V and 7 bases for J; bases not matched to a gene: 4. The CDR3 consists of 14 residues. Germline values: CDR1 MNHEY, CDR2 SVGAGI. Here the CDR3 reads CASSIDRGREKLFF. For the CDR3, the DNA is TGTGCCAGCAGTATCGACAGGGGGCGTGAAAAACTGTTTTTT.

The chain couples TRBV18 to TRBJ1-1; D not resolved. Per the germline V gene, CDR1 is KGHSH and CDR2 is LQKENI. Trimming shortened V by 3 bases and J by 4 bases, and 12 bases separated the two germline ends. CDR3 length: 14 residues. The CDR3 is CASSPQALSTEAFF. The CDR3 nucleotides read TGTGCCAGCTCACCTCAGGCTCTAAGCACTGAAGCTTTCTTT. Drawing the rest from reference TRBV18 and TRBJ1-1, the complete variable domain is NAGVMQNPRHLVRRRGQEARLRCSPMKGHSHVYWYRQLPEEGLKFMVYLQKENIIDESGMPKERFSAEFPKEGPSILRIQQVVRGDSAAYFCASSPQALSTEAFFGQGTRLTVV.

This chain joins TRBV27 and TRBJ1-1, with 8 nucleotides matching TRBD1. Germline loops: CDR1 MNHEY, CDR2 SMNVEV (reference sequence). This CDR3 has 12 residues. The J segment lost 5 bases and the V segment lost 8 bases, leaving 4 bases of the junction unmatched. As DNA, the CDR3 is TGTGCCAGCCTTACAGGGGGGACTGAAGCTTTCTTT. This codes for CASLTGGTEAFF.

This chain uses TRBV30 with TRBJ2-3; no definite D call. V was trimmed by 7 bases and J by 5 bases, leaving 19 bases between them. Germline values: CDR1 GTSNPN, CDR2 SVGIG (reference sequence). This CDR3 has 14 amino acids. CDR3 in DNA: TGTGCCTTTAGAACAAGAGTAGCCAGAGATACGCAGTATTTT. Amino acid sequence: CAFRTRVARDTQYF.

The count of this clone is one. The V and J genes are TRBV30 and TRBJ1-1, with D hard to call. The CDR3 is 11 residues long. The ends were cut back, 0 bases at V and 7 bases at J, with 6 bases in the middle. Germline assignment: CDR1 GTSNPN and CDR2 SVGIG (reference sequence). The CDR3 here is CAWSVADEAFF. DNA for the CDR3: TGTGCCTGGAGTGTAGCTGATGAAGCTTTCTTT.

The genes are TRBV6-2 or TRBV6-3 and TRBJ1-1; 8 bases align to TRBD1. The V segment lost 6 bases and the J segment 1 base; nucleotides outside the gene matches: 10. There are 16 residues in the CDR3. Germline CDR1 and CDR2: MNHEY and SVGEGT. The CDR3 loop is CASSHPGGQRNTEAFF. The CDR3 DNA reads TGTGCCAGCAGCCACCCAGGGGGCCAGAGGAACACTGAAGCTTTCTTT.

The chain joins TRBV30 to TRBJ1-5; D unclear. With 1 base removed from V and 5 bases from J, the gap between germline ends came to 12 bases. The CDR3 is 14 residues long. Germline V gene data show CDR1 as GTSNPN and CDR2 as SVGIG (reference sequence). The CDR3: CAWSAGLSYQPQHF. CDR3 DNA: TGTGCCTGGAGTGCCGGACTGAGCTATCAGCCCCAGCATTTT.

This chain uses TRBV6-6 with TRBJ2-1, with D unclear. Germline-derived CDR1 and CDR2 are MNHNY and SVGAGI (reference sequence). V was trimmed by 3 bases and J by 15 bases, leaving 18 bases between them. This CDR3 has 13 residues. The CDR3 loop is CASSYWAGDLGFF. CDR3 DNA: TGTGCCAGCAGTTATTGGGCAGGCGATTTAGGGTTCTTC.

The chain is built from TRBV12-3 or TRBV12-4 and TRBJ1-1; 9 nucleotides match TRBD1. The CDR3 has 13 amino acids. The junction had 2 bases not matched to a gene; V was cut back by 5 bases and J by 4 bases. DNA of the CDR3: TGTGCCAGCAGTCTGGGACAGGGCACTGAAGCTTTCTTT. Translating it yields CASSLGQGTEAFF.

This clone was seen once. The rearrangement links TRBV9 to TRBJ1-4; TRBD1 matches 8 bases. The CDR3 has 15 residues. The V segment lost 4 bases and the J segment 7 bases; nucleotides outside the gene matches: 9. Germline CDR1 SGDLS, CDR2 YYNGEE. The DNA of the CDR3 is TGTGCCAGCAGCAAAGACAGGGGCGGAGGTGAAAAACTGTTTTTT. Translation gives CASSKDRGGGEKLFF.

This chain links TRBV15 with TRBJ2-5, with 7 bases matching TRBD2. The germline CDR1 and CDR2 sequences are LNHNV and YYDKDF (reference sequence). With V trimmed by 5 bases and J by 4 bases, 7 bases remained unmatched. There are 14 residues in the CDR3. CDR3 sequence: CATSGGGPGETQYF. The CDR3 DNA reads TGTGCCACCAGCGGGGGGGGACCGGGAGAGACCCAGTACTTC. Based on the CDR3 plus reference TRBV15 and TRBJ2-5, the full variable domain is DAMVIQNPRYQVTQFGKPVTLSCSQTLNHNVMYWYQQKSSQAPKLLFHYYDKDFNNEADTPDNFQSRRPNTSFCFLDIRSPGLGDTAMYLCATSGGGPGETQYFGPGTRLLVL.

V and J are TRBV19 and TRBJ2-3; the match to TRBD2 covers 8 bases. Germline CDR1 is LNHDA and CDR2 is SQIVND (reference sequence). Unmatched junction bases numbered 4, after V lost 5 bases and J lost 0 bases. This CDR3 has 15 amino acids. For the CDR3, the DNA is TGTGCCAGTAGTGTTTCGGGGGGGAGCACAGATACGCAGTATTTT. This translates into CASSVSGGSTDTQYF.

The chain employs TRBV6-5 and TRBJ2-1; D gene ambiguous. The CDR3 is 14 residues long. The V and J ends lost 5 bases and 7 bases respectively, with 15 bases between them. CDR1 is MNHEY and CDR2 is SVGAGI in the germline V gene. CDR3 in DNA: TGTGCCAGCAGTCCCGAGGCCCCAAGGAATGAGCAGTTCTTC. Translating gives CASSPEAPRNEQFF.

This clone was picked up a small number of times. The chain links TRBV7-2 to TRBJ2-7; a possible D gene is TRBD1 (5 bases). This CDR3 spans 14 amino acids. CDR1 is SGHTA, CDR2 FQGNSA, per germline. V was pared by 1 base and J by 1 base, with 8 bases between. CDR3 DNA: TGTGCCAGCAGCTTAGAGTACAGGTCCTACGAGCAGTACTTC. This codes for CASSLEYRSYEQYF.

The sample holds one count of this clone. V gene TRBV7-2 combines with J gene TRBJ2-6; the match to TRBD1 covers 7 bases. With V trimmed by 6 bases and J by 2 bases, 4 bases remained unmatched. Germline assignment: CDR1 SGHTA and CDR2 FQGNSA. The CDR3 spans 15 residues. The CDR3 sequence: CASSLTGAGANVLTF. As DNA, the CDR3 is TGTGCCAGCAGTCTAACAGGGGCTGGGGCCAACGTCCTGACTTTC.

The CDR3: CASGPPGDYNEQFF. CDR3 in DNA: TGTGCTAGTGGCCCTCCGGGAGACTACAATGAGCAGTTCTTC. This rearrangement joins TRBV12-5 to TRBJ2-1; tentative D call: TRBD2 (6 bases). The germline V and J ends were trimmed by 6 bases and 3 bases, with 12 bases remaining between them. CDR3 length equals 14 residues. The V gene's germline CDR1 is LGHNT and CDR2 FRNRAP.

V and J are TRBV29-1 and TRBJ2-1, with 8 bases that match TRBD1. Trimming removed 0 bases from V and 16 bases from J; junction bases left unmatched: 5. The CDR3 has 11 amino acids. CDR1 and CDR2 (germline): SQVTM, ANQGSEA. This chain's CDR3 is CSVEDWDRHFF. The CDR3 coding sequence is TGCAGCGTTGAAGATTGGGACAGGCATTTCTTC.

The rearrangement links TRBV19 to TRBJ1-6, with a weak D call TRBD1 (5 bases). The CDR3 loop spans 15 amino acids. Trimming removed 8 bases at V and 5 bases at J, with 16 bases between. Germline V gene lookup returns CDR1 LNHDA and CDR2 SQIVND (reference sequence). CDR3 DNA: TGTGCCAGTTCCGAGCCCCGACAGAATAATTCACCCCTCCACTTT. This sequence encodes CASSEPRQNNSPLHF.

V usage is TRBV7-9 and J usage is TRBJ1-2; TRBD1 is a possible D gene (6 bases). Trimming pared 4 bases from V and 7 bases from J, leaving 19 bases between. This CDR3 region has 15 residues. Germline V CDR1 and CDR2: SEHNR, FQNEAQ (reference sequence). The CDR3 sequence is CASSSTFLQGFGYTF. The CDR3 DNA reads TGTGCCAGCAGCTCGACATTTTTACAGGGCTTTGGCTACACCTTC.

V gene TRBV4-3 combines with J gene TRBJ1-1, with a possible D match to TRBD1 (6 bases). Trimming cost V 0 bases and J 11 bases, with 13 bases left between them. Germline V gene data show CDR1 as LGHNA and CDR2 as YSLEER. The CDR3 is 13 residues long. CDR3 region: CASSQDRQAGAFF. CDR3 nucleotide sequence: TGCGCCAGCAGCCAAGATAGACAGGCAGGTGCTTTCTTT.